This TCR beta chain originates from a study of neurological immune-mediated disorders. The ends were cut back, 6 bases at V and 0 bases at J, with 9 bases in the middle. The CDR3 length is 14 residues. MiXCR was run by TCRdb on the 5' RACE reads, yielding one entry per CDR3 protein. The sample includes tens of thousands of distinct CDR3 sequences, 17% seen only once; the top ten take approximately 15%. This clonotype was observed at least ten times. J is TRBJ2-1 and V is TRBV12-3 or TRBV12-4, with D possibly matching TRBD1 (6 bases). This clonotype was obtained from a woman in her forties in good health. The sequenced sample was PBMCs. The CDR3 nucleotides read TGTGCCAGCAGCCCGGACAGCTCCTACAATGAGCAGTTCTTC. This sequence encodes CASSPDSSYNEQFF.